The next 27 T cell receptor beta chains were all read from a single sample in a study of PD-L1 blockade in urothelial cancer. Generated by immunoSEQ multiplex PCR, the TCRdb table keeps only in-frame clones and is missing some. In the table there are 30,000 to 35,000 clones, roughly 84% of which are singletons. Specimen: PBMCs, collected around atezolizumab (anti-PD-L1) treatment. All receptors derive from a man in his sixties with urothelial cancer.

The chain recombines TRBV5-1 with TRBJ2-6; TRBD1 matches at 8 bases. Germline V gene lookup returns CDR1 SGHRS and CDR2 YFSETQ. CDR3 length: 18 amino acids. The V gene end was trimmed by 0 bases and the J gene end by 1 base; junction bases not matched to a gene: 6. CDR3 loop: CASSLELQGASGANVLTF. The CDR3 nucleotides read TGCGCCAGCAGCTTGGAGCTTCAGGGGGCATCTGGGGCCAACGTCCTGACTTTC.

The chain is built from TRBV7-8 and TRBJ1-2; 11 bases fit TRBD1. The germline V gene encodes CDR1 SGHVS and CDR2 FQNEAQ. The CDR3 length is 15 residues. The V segment lost 1 base and the J segment 4 bases; nucleotides outside the gene matches: 2. The CDR3 sequence is CASSLDGTGGYGYTF. The CDR3 region has the DNA TGTGCCAGCAGCTTAGATGGGACAGGGGGCTATGGCTACACCTTC.

This chain uses TRBV4-1 with TRBJ2-7, with TRBD1 matching 7 bases. CDR1 and CDR2 from the germline V gene are MGHRA and YSYEKL. The CDR3 has 16 residues. V trimming: 3 bases; J trimming: 0 bases; junction bases outside the gene matches: 8. The CDR3 region has the DNA TGCGCCAGCAGCCAGGACGGGACAGCATACTCCTACGAGCAGTACTTC. Translating it yields CASSQDGTAYSYEQYF.

The V and J genes are TRBV21-1 and TRBJ2-1; the table's TRBD1 call for D was not verified on the DNA. TRBV21-1 is noted as a pseudogene. The CDR3 is 17 amino acids. In nucleotides, the CDR3 is TGTGCCAGCAGCAAAGGATTCCGGGACAGGGCATACAATGAGCAGTTCTTC. Translation: CASSKGFRDRAYNEQFF.

This clone has only a few counts. This chain links TRBV6-5 with TRBJ2-7, with a tentative D call TRBD2 (5 bases). Germline CDR1 and CDR2: MNHEY and SVGAGI. The CDR3 totals 12 residues. The V and J ends lost 8 bases and 4 bases respectively, with 12 bases between them. The CDR3 here is CASLSGLYEQYF. Here the CDR3 DNA reads TGTGCCAGCCTAAGCGGCTTATACGAGCAGTACTTC.

The chain couples TRBV14 to TRBJ2-1; 8 bases fit TRBD1. The V and J ends lost 0 bases and 7 bases, in that order; junction bases with no gene match: 5. The CDR3 sequence is 15 residues long. Germline CDR1 and CDR2: SGHDN and FVKESK. CDR3 nucleotide sequence: TGTGCCAGCAGCCAAGAAGTAACAGGGGGAAATGAGCAGTTCTTC. Protein product: CASSQEVTGGNEQFF.

The J gene is TRBJ2-7, the V gene TRBV5-4; 14 bases fit TRBD2. This CDR3 is built from 16 residues. With 6 bases clipped from V and 4 bases from J, the junction kept 9 bases outside the gene matches. CDR1 is SGHNT, CDR2 YYREEE, per germline (reference sequence). DNA for the CDR3: TGTGCCAGCACCATGGGGACTAGCGGGAGTGGGTACGAGCAGTACTTC. It codes for CASTMGTSGSGYEQYF.

The CDR3 loop is CASSEARAGELFF. The CDR3 nucleotides read TGTGCCAGCAGTGAAGCTCGGGCCGGGGAGCTGTTTTTT. This chain joins TRBV2 and TRBJ2-2; D call uncertain. The V end was cut by 0 bases, the J end by 6 bases, with 5 bases between. CDR3 length: 13 residues. Germline-derived CDR1 and CDR2 are SNHLY and FYNNEI.

V and J are TRBV6-1 and TRBJ1-4; no clear D. V was clipped by 3 bases and J by 8 bases, with 4 bases between them. CDR3 size: 11 residues. Germline V gene lookup returns CDR1 MNHNS and CDR2 SASEGT. Here the CDR3 reads CASSEAEKLFF. Written as DNA, the CDR3 is TGTGCCAGCAGTGAGGCAGAAAAACTGTTTTTT.

J is TRBJ1-1 and V is TRBV7-2, with 11 bases that match TRBD1. From germline, CDR1 is SGHTA and CDR2 FQGNSA. Germline trimming cut 5 bases from V and 6 bases from J; bases unmatched to any gene: 8. The CDR3 totals 15 residues. The chain's CDR3 is CASSAHGQGAAEAFF. CDR3 in DNA: TGTGCCAGCAGCGCCCATGGACAGGGGGCCGCTGAAGCTTTCTTT. The full variable domain, in which reference TRBV7-2 and TRBJ1-1 provide the parts outside the CDR3, is GAGVSQSPSNKVTEKGKDVELRCDPISGHTALYWYRQSLGQGLEFLIYFQGNSAPDKSGLPSDRFSAERTGGSVSTLTIQRTQQEDSAVYLCASSAHGQGAAEAFFGQGTRLTVV.

The rearrangement uses TRBV10-1 and TRBJ2-2; D gene ambiguous. V gave up 2 bases and J gave up 4 bases, with 5 bases separating them. This CDR3 has 13 amino acids. CDR1 is WNHNN, CDR2 SYGVQD, per germline (reference sequence). The CDR3 spells CASSEGPTGELFF. The CDR3 DNA reads as TGCGCCAGCAGTGAGGGGCCCACCGGGGAGCTGTTTTTT.

The chain has TRBV18 and TRBJ1-1, with 11 bases matching TRBD1. From germline, CDR1 is KGHSH and CDR2 LQKENI. CDR3 size: 15 residues. The V segment lost 4 bases and the J segment 4 bases; nucleotides outside the gene matches: 5. The CDR3 loop is CASSQGQGAATEAFF. The CDR3 nucleotides are TGTGCCAGCTCACAAGGACAGGGGGCGGCCACTGAAGCTTTCTTT.

This chain joins TRBV18 and TRBJ2-1; 7 nucleotides align to TRBD2. V was pared by 1 base and J by 8 bases, with 2 bases of the junction left unmatched. The CDR3 length is 13 residues. The germline V gene has CDR1 KGHSH and CDR2 LQKENI. The chain's CDR3 is CASSPRGGDEQFF. CDR3 sequence (DNA): TGTGCCAGCTCACCACGGGGAGGGGATGAGCAGTTCTTC.

The genes are TRBV30 and TRBJ1-2, with 9 bases lining up with TRBD1. The CDR3 is 16 residues long. With V trimmed by 2 bases and J by 8 bases, 15 bases remained unmatched. Germline lookup yields CDR1 GTSNPN and CDR2 SVGIG (reference sequence). The CDR3 region has the DNA TGTGCCTGGAGTCATCAGGCGGGACAGGGCTCCTTGGGCTACACCTTC. Amino acid sequence: CAWSHQAGQGSLGYTF.

The J gene is TRBJ1-5, the V gene TRBV9; TRBD1 matches at 7 bases. The V segment lost 0 bases and the J segment 0 bases; nucleotides outside the gene matches: 6. Germline V gene sequence: CDR1 SGDLS, CDR2 YYNGEE. The CDR3 sequence is 17 residues long. CDR3 loop: CASSVAKQGYSNQPQHF. CDR3 bases: TGTGCCAGCAGCGTAGCGAAACAGGGGTATAGCAATCAGCCCCAGCATTTT.

Written as DNA, the CDR3 is TGTGCCAGTAGACAGGGACAGGTCGATTCTGAAAAACTGTTTTTT. This codes for CASRQGQVDSEKLFF. The chain combines TRBV19 with TRBJ1-4, with TRBD1 matching 8 bases. Germline V CDR1 and CDR2: LNHDA, SQIVND (reference sequence). V was pared by 6 bases and J by 7 bases, with 10 bases of the junction left unmatched. The CDR3 extends over 15 amino acids.

The V gene is TRBV10-2, the J gene TRBJ2-1, with a weak D call TRBD1 (6 bases). The V end lost 6 bases, the J end lost 13 bases, and 16 bases lay between the germline ends. The CDR3 loop spans 12 amino acids. Germline V gene data show CDR1 as WSHSY and CDR2 as SAAADI. The CDR3 sequence is CASRDDRPIQFF. CDR3 DNA: TGCGCCAGCAGGGACGACAGGCCGATACAGTTCTTC.

The chain employs TRBV5-1 and TRBJ2-5; 8 bases line up with TRBD2. This CDR3 spans 16 amino acids. Germline V gene data show CDR1 as SGHRS and CDR2 as YFSETQ. Trimming took 0 bases from V and 5 from J; bases not matched to a gene: 9. CDR3 amino acids: CASSLVLLAVGETQYF. The DNA for the CDR3 is TGCGCCAGCAGCTTGGTTTTACTAGCGGTGGGGGAGACCCAGTACTTC.

V gene TRBV5-4 combines with J gene TRBJ2-1; 16 bases line up with TRBD2. Germline V CDR1 and CDR2: SGHNT, YYREEE (reference sequence). V lost 4 bases and J lost 5; bases outside the gene matches: 9. The CDR3 consists of 18 residues. CDR3 bases: TGTGCCAGCAGCCCGGGGCCGGGACTAGCGGGAGGGCACAATGAGCAGTTCTTC. Translation gives CASSPGPGLAGGHNEQFF.

V gene TRBV7-2 combines with J gene TRBJ1-4; D is uncertain. The CDR3 runs to 15 residues. V gave up 3 bases and J gave up 6 bases, with 14 bases separating them. The V gene's germline CDR1 is SGHTA and CDR2 FQGNSA. The CDR3: CASSLVLKTDEKLFF. For the CDR3, the DNA is TGTGCCAGCAGCTTGGTACTCAAAACGGATGAAAAACTGTTTTTT.

This chain uses TRBV5-4 with TRBJ2-3; D might be TRBD1 (5 bases). The CDR3 is 16 amino acids. V was shortened by 4 bases and J by 4 bases, with 19 bases between the two germline ends. Germline lookup yields CDR1 SGHNT and CDR2 YYREEE (reference sequence). This chain's CDR3 is CASSPPPTVVADTQYF. Written as DNA, the CDR3 is TGTGCCAGCAGCCCCCCCCCGACAGTCGTCGCAGATACGCAGTATTTT.

This chain uses TRBV5-4 with TRBJ2-2; 9 bases are a match to TRBD2. V lost 4 bases and J lost 5; bases outside the gene matches: 9. The CDR3 runs 16 residues. Germline loops: CDR1 SGHNT, CDR2 YYREEE (reference sequence). The CDR3 loop reads CASSPAAGGNTGELFF. The CDR3 DNA reads TGTGCCAGCAGCCCAGCAGCGGGGGGTAATACCGGGGAGCTGTTTTTT.

V usage is TRBV29-1 and J usage is TRBJ2-1; the match to TRBD2 covers 8 bases. CDR1 SQVTM and CDR2 ANQGSEA come from the germline V gene. The CDR3 length is 16 residues. Trimming took 0 bases from V and 4 from J; bases not matched to a gene: 8. In nucleotides, the CDR3 is TGCAGCGTTGAAGATCGACGGGAGGGCCTTTACAATGAGCAGTTCTTC. Translation: CSVEDRREGLYNEQFF.

CDR3 amino acids: CASSYRQINEQFF. CDR3 coding DNA: TGTGCCAGCAGTTACAGACAGATCAATGAGCAGTTCTTC. The chain carries TRBV6-6 and TRBJ2-1, with D perhaps TRBD1 (5 bases). This CDR3 spans 13 amino acids. Trimming took off 2 bases at V and 6 bases at J, with 8 bases between the two ends. Germline CDR1 MNHNY, CDR2 SVGAGI (reference sequence).

The chain employs TRBV6-6 and TRBJ1-1, with TRBD1 matching over 11 bases. V dropped 0 bases and J dropped 4; count of bases not matched to a gene: 1. The CDR3 is 15 residues long. Germline V gives CDR1 MNHNY, CDR2 SVGAGI (reference sequence). CDR3 DNA sequence: TGTGCCAGCAGTTACTCGGGGACAGGGGGCACTGAAGCTTTCTTT. Translating it yields CASSYSGTGGTEAFF.

In its sample, this clone was seen once. The genes are TRBV2 and TRBJ1-2; no reliable D call. The CDR3 length is 14 residues. The germline V and J ends were trimmed by 3 bases and 2 bases, with 10 bases remaining between them. Germline V lookup: CDR1 SNHLY, CDR2 FYNNEI. CDR3 residues: CASSDVTRNYGYTF. The CDR3 coding sequence is TGTGCCAGCAGTGATGTTACCCGGAACTATGGCTACACCTTC.

The rearrangement uses TRBV2 and TRBJ2-3, with 7 bases that match TRBD2. Germline V CDR1 and CDR2: SNHLY, FYNNEI. This CDR3 is 13 amino acids long. Trimming removed 7 bases from V and 3 bases from J; junction bases left unmatched: 4. CDR3: CASTGGRTDTQYF. The CDR3 coding sequence is TGTGCCAGCACCGGGGGGAGGACAGATACGCAGTATTTT.